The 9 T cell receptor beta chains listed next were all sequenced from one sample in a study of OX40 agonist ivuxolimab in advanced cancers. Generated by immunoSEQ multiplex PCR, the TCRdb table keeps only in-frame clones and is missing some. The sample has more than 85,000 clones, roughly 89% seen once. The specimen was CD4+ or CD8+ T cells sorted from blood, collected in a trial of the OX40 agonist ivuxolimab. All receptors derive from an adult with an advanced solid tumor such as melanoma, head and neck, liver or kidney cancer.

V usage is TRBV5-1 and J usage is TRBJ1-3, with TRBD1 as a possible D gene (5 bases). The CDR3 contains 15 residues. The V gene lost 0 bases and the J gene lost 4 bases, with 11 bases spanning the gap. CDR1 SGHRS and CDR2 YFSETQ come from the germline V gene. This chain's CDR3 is CASSLGGASGNTIYF. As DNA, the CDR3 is TGCGCCAGCAGCTTGGGAGGGGCGTCGGGAAACACCATATATTTT.

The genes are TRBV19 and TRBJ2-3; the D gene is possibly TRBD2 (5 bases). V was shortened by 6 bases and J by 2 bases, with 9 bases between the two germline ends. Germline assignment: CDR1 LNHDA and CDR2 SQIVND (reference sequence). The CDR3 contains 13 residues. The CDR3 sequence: CASRRGFTDTQYF. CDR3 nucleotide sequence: TGTGCCAGTAGACGCGGGTTCACAGATACGCAGTATTTT.

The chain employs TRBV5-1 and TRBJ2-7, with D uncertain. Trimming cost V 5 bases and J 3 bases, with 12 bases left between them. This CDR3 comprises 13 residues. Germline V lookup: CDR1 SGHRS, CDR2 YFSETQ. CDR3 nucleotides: TGCGCCAGCAGTTCCGGACCGTTCTACGAGCAGTACTTC. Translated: CASSSGPFYEQYF.

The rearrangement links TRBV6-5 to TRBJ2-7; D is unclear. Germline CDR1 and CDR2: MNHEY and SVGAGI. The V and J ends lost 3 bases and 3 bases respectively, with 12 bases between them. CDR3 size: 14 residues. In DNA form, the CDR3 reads TGTGCCAGCAGTTATTTGGTGGGTCTCTACGAGCAGTACTTC. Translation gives CASSYLVGLYEQYF.

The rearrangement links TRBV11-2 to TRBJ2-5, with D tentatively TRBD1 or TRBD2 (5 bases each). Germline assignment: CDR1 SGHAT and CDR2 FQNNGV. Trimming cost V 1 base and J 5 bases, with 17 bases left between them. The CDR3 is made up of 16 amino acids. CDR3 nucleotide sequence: TGTGCCAGCAGCTTAGTTTTAGGACTTGGGGACGAGACCCAGTACTTC. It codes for CASSLVLGLGDETQYF. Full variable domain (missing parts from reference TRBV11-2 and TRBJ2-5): EAGVAQSPRYKIIEKRQSVAFWCNPISGHATLYWYQQILGQGPKLLIQFQNNGVVDDSQLPKDRFSAERLKGVDSTLKIQPAKLEDSAVYLCASSLVLGLGDETQYFGPGTRLLVL.

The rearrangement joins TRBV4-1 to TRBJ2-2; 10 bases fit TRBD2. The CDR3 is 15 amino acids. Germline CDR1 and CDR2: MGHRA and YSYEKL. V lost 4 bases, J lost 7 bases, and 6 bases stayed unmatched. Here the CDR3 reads CASSRLAGVGGELFF. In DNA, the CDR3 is TGCGCCAGCAGCCGCCTAGCGGGAGTTGGCGGGGAGCTGTTTTTT.

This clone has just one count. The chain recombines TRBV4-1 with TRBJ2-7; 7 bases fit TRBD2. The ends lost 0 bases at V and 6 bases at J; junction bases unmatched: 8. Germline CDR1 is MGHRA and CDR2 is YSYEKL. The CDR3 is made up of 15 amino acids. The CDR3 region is CASSQEAGVAFEQYF. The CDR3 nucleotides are TGCGCCAGCAGCCAAGAGGCGGGAGTAGCCTTCGAGCAGTACTTC.

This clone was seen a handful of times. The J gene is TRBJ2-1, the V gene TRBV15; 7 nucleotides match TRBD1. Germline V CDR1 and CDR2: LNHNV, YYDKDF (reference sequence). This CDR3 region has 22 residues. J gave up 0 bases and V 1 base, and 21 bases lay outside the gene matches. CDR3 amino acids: CATSRGRWDRPVGKSSYNEQFF. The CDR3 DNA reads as TGTGCCACCAGCAGAGGCCGCTGGGACAGACCTGTCGGAAAGAGCTCCTACAATGAGCAGTTCTTC.

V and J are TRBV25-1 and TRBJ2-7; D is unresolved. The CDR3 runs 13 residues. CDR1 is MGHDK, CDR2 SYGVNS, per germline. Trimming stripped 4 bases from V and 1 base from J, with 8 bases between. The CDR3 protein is CASSALGSYEQYF. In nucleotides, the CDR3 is TGTGCCAGCAGTGCTCTAGGGTCCTACGAGCAGTACTTC.